The 16 T cell receptor beta chains presented below share a single source sample, sequenced in a study of T cell changes during pregnancy in multiple sclerosis. Generated by immunoSEQ multiplex PCR, the TCRdb table keeps only in-frame clones and is missing some. The repertoire has tens of thousands of clones, approximately 87% of them found once; the top ten carry less than 6%. The sequencing sample was made of peripheral blood from another person, used as feeder cells. All receptors come from a human donor whose cells served as feeder cells for cultures in a pregnancy study.

The chain couples TRBV2 to TRBJ2-5, with D perhaps TRBD1 or TRBD2 (5 bases each). Trimming left V 0 bases short and J 5 bases short, with 7 bases between. Germline V lookup: CDR1 SNHLY, CDR2 FYNNEI. This CDR3 spans 13 amino acids. CDR3 nucleotides: TGTGCCAGCAGTGAAGCGGGGGTGGAGACCCAGTACTTC. This codes for CASSEAGVETQYF.

This clone was detected once. The chain combines TRBV10-3 with TRBJ2-1; 10 bases align to TRBD1. After removal of 1 base from V and 15 bases from J, the junction contained 6 bases not matched to a gene. The CDR3 length is 13 residues. CDR1 and CDR2 from the germline V gene are ENHRY and SYGVKD. The CDR3: CAISEYGTGERFF. As DNA, the CDR3 is TGTGCCATCAGTGAGTATGGGACAGGGGAAAGGTTCTTC.

In its sample, this clone was seen a few times. The chain carries TRBV14 and TRBJ2-1; 8 nucleotides align to TRBD2. Per the germline V gene, CDR1 is SGHDN and CDR2 is FVKESK. J lost 8 bases, V lost 5 bases, and 8 bases had no gene match. The CDR3 is 14 amino acids. CDR3 sequence: CASSKGGLEDEQFF. The CDR3 DNA is TGTGCCAGCAGCAAAGGGGGACTAGAGGATGAGCAGTTCTTC. Based on the CDR3 plus reference TRBV14 and TRBJ2-1, the full variable domain is EAGVTQFPSHSVIEKGQTVTLRCDPISGHDNLYWYRRVMGKEIKFLLHFVKESKQDESGMPNNRFLAERTGGTYSTLKVQPAELEDSGVYFCASSKGGLEDEQFFGPGTRLTVL.

The genes are TRBV5-1 and TRBJ1-4; perhaps TRBD1 as D (6 bases). Germline V lookup: CDR1 SGHRS, CDR2 YFSETQ. V lost 0 bases and J 7 bases, leaving 16 bases between the germline ends. This CDR3 is 16 amino acids long. The chain's CDR3 is CASSLVQGHRIEKLFF. The CDR3 bases are TGCGCCAGCAGCTTGGTACAGGGACACCGCATTGAAAAACTGTTTTTT.

This clone was detected only once. The rearrangement uses TRBV11-1 and TRBJ2-3, with TRBD1 matching over 8 bases. There are 14 residues in the CDR3. Trimming cost V 6 bases and J 2 bases; bases outside gene matches: 4. The germline CDR1 and CDR2 sequences are SGHAT and FQDESV (reference sequence). The CDR3, as DNA: TGTGCCAGCAGGCGACAGGGGTACACAGATACGCAGTATTTT. This codes for CASRRQGYTDTQYF.

The chain employs TRBV4-3 and TRBJ2-2, with D maybe TRBD1 (5 bases). Between the trimmed V and J ends, which lost 1 base and 0 bases, there was a span of 12 bases. Germline-derived CDR1 and CDR2 are LGHNA and YSLEER. This CDR3 has 17 residues. CDR3 sequence: CASSQASARANTGELFF. The DNA of the CDR3 is TGCGCCAGCAGCCAAGCCTCCGCCAGGGCGAACACCGGGGAGCTGTTTTTT.

The gene calls are TRBV6-5 and TRBJ2-7; 10 positions agree with TRBD1. Unmatched junction bases numbered 6, after V lost 5 bases and J lost 2 bases. Germline V gene sequence: CDR1 MNHEY, CDR2 SVGAGI. The CDR3 has 15 amino acids. The CDR3 reads CASSGSGTGAYEQYF. The CDR3 DNA is TGTGCCAGCAGTGGCTCCGGGACAGGGGCCTACGAGCAGTACTTC.

The rearrangement links TRBV5-1 to TRBJ1-1, with D possibly matching TRBD1 (5 bases). Germline V gene data show CDR1 as SGHRS and CDR2 as YFSETQ. This CDR3 is 14 amino acids long. Trimming removed 5 bases from V and 2 bases from J, with 13 bases in between. For the CDR3, the DNA is TGCGCCAGCAGTCCCGGGGGGACCAACACTGAAGCTTTCTTT. This gives the protein CASSPGGTNTEAFF. Full variable domain (remainder filled in from reference TRBV5-1 and TRBJ1-1): KAGVTQTPRYLIKTRGQQVTLSCSPISGHRSVSWYQQTPGQGLQFLFEYFSETQRNKGNFPGRFSGRQFSNSRSEMNVSTLELGDSALYLCASSPGGTNTEAFFGQGTRLTVV.

The chain combines TRBV5-4 with TRBJ2-7, with TRBD1 as a possible D gene (5 bases). V lost 2 bases and J lost 5, with 11 bases in between. Per the germline V gene, CDR1 is SGHNT and CDR2 is YYREEE (reference sequence). The CDR3 extends over 13 amino acids. CDR3 bases: TGTGCCAGCAGCTTCCGAACGGACAACGAGCAGTACTTC. This translates into CASSFRTDNEQYF.

The J gene is TRBJ2-1, the V gene TRBV6-1; D call uncertain. Trimming removed 7 bases from V and 2 bases from J, with 9 bases in between. This CDR3 has 13 residues. Per germline, CDR1 MNHNS and CDR2 SASEGT. The CDR3 sequence: CASTDKTYNEQFF. CDR3 sequence (DNA): TGTGCCAGCACTGACAAAACCTACAATGAGCAGTTCTTC.

The chain combines TRBV7-9 with TRBJ2-1, with 10 bases fitting TRBD2. V lost 4 bases to trimming and J lost 0 bases; unmatched junction nucleotides: 12. This CDR3 contains 19 residues. The germline V gene has CDR1 SEHNR and CDR2 FQNEAQ (reference sequence). The chain's CDR3 is CASSWTRAGGPSSYNEQFF. In DNA form, the CDR3 reads TGTGCCAGCAGCTGGACTAGAGCGGGAGGGCCTAGCTCCTACAATGAGCAGTTCTTC.

This rearrangement joins TRBV13 to TRBJ1-1; D may be TRBD1 (5 bases). The V end was cut by 3 bases, the J end by 9 bases, with 17 bases between. Germline-derived CDR1 and CDR2 are PRHDT and FYEKMQ (reference sequence). CDR3 length: 14 amino acids. In nucleotides, the CDR3 is TGTGCCAGCAGCTTTGGAGTCGGGGGGATTCAAGCTTTCTTT. Translation: CASSFGVGGIQAFF. Looking up the rest from reference TRBV13 and TRBJ1-1 gives the full variable domain: AAGVIQSPRHLIKEKRETATLKCYPIPRHDTVYWYQQGPGQDPQFLISFYEKMQSDKGSIPDRFSAQQFSDYHSELNMSSLELGDSALYFCASSFGVGGIQAFFGQGTRLTVV.

This chain links TRBV27 with TRBJ1-1; 8 bases map to TRBD1. V dropped 8 bases and J dropped 6; count of bases not matched to a gene: 14. Germline V gene data show CDR1 as MNHEY and CDR2 as SMNVEV (reference sequence). This CDR3 spans 15 amino acids. The CDR3 loop is CASGPYGQGFAEAFF. Here the CDR3 DNA reads TGTGCCAGCGGCCCGTACGGACAGGGTTTCGCTGAAGCTTTCTTT.

This clone came up a few times. The gene calls are TRBV19 and TRBJ1-2; tentative D call: TRBD1 (5 bases). The CDR3 is made up of 15 amino acids. Trimming removed 4 bases from V and 1 base from J, with 13 bases in between. Germline CDR1 and CDR2: LNHDA and SQIVND (reference sequence). The CDR3 protein is CASSRGLDDNYGYTF. The CDR3 DNA sequence: TGTGCCAGTAGTAGGGGACTCGATGATAACTATGGCTACACCTTC.

The chain recombines TRBV27 with TRBJ1-2; 8 nucleotides align to TRBD1. Trimming at V came to 6 bases and at J to 6 bases, leaving 6 bases not matched to a gene. Per germline, CDR1 MNHEY and CDR2 SMNVEV (reference sequence). The CDR3 has 13 amino acids. CDR3 coding DNA: TGTGCCAGCAGCTTCACAGGGGGGGATGGCTACACCTTC. Translation gives CASSFTGGDGYTF.

This chain uses TRBV5-6 with TRBJ2-2; D uncertain. The V end lost 5 bases, the J end lost 2 bases, and 16 bases lay between the germline ends. CDR1 is SGHDT, CDR2 YYEEEE, per germline. This CDR3 region has 16 residues. The CDR3 loop is CASRLGLAANTGELFF. The CDR3 DNA reads as TGTGCCAGCAGACTGGGTTTGGCGGCTAACACCGGGGAGCTGTTTTTT.